This entry features one T cell receptor beta chain sequence. This CDR3 spans 13 amino acids. Trimming left V 4 bases short and J 1 base short, with 6 bases between. This sample is drawn from a study of blood T cell repertoires in COVID-19. Study processing details: Amplification of reference gene primers provided the estimated nucleated cell counts. Assay: immunoSEQ multiplex PCR; the TCRdb copy retains only in-frame clones and omits some. V and J calls and clone size are as listed in that table; D and trimming were resolved from the DNA. Of more than 9,500 clones detected, about 89% appear once; the ten largest clones hold roughly a fifth.

The chain couples TRBV12-3 or TRBV12-4 to TRBJ2-3, with D perhaps TRBD2 (5 bases). Sequenced input: peripheral blood. This receptor was taken from a woman in her sixties or seventies with active COVID-19. This chain's CDR3 is CASSWTGTDTQYF. CDR3 nucleotides: TGTGCCAGCAGTTGGACTGGCACAGATACGCAGTATTTT.